What follows is one T cell receptor beta chain and its context. The sample is drawn from a study of technical replicates of blood from several donors. The V segment lost 2 bases and the J segment 2 bases; nucleotides outside the gene matches: 7. Looked up from germline, CDR1 is SGHTA and CDR2 is FQGNSA. The CDR3 has 16 amino acids. Sequencing was performed with immunoSEQ multiplex PCR; in TCRdb, only in-frame clones are kept and a portion is missing. The sample lists 40,000 to 60,000 clones; approximately 86% were seen once. The TCR originated in a human donor in good health. Some clones in this sample may be carry-over from other donors' samples. The sequenced sample consisted of PBMCs. The V gene is TRBV7-2, the J gene TRBJ2-7, with TRBD2 matching 9 bases. The CDR3 is CASSLRPSGTPYEQYF. CDR3 sequence (DNA): TGTGCCAGCAGCTTAAGGCCTAGCGGGACCCCCTACGAGCAGTACTTC.